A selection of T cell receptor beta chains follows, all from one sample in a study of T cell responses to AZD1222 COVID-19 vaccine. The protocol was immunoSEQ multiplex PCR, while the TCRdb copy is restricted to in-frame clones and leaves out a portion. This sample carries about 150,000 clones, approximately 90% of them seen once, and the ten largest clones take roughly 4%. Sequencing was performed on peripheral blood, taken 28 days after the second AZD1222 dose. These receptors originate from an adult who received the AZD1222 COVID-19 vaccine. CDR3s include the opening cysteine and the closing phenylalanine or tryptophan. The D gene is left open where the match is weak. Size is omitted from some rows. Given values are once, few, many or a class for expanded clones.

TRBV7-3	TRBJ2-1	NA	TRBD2	CASSQGSSGRGHNEQFF	TGTGCCAGCAGCCAGGGGAGCAGCGGGAGGGGCCACAATGAGCAGTTCTTC
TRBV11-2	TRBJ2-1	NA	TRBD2	CASSLGGLSWGNEQFF	TGTGCCAGCAGCTTAGGGGGACTATCTTGGGGCAATGAGCAGTTCTTC
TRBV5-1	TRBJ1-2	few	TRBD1	CASSPDRDGYTF	TGCGCCAGCAGCCCGGACAGGGATGGCTACACCTTC
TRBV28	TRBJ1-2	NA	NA	CASKIVNSYGYTF	TGTGCCAGCAAGATCGTGAACAGCTATGGCTACACCTTC
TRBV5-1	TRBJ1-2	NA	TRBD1	CASSISIGTGGDGYTF	TGCGCCAGCAGCATCTCTATCGGGACAGGGGGCGATGGCTACACCTTC
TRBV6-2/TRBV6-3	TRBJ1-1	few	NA	CASSLLGGTEAFF	TGTGCCAGCAGTCTTTTGGGGGGCACTGAAGCTTTCTTT
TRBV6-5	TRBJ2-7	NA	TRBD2	CASSLAGGYEQYF	TGTGCCAGCAGTTTAGCGGGGGGCTACGAGCAGTACTTC
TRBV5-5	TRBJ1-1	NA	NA	CASSLEVYPTEAFF	TGTGCCAGCAGCTTGGAGGTCTACCCCACTGAAGCTTTCTTT
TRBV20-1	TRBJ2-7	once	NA	CSASPRGGGTEQYF	TGCAGTGCTAGTCCGCGAGGGGGCGGGACCGAGCAGTACTTC
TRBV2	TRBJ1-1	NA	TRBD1	CASSVDRGFTEAFF	TGTGCCAGCAGCGTGGACAGGGGCTTTACTGAAGCTTTCTTT
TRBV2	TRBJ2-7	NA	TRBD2	CASSPGPSGGEQYF	TGTGCCAGCAGCCCTGGGCCTAGCGGGGGCGAGCAGTACTTC
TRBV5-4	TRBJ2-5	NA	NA	CASSIPQNSQETQYF	TGTGCCAGCAGCATACCCCAAAACAGCCAAGAGACCCAGTACTTC
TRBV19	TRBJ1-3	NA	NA	CASSSLSSGNTIYF	TGTGCCAGTAGTTCTCTCTCCTCTGGAAACACCATATATTTT
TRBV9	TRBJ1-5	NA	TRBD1	CASGGTGWHQPQHF	TGTGCCAGCGGAGGGACAGGGTGGCATCAGCCCCAGCATTTT
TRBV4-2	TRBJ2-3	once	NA	CASSQVKARPSTDTQYF	TGTGCCAGCAGCCAAGTCAAGGCCAGACCCTCCACAGATACGCAGTATTTT
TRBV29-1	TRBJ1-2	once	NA	CSVEGDGGYTF	TGCAGCGTTGAGGGGGATGGGGGCTACACCTTC
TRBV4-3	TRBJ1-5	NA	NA	CASSQALRFNQPQHF	TGCGCCAGCAGCCAAGCCTTACGGTTCAATCAGCCCCAGCATTTT
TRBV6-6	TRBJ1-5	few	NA	CASIQSGSYNSNQPQHF	TGTGCCAGCATTCAATCAGGGAGTTATAATAGCAATCAGCCCCAGCATTTT
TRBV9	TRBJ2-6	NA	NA	CASNRTSGANVLTF	TGTGCCAGCAATAGGACATCTGGGGCCAACGTCCTGACTTTC
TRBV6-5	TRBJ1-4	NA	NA	CASSYSGAGTNEKLFF	TGTGCCAGCAGTTACTCAGGGGCCGGAACTAATGAAAAACTGTTTTTT
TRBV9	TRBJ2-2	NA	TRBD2	CASSGLAGGGHGELFF	TGTGCCAGCAGCGGACTAGCGGGAGGGGGTCACGGGGAGCTGTTTTTT
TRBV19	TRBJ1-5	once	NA	CASSIVAVGANQPQHF	TGTGCCAGTAGTATAGTGGCAGTGGGGGCCAATCAGCCCCAGCATTTT
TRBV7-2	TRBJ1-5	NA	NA	CASSLEPYGQPQHF	TGTGCCAGCAGCTTAGAACCGTATGGACAGCCCCAGCATTTT
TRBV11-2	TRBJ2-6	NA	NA	CASSDDRTPLGATVLTF	TGTGCCAGCAGCGACGACAGGACCCCATTGGGAGCCACAGTCCTGACTTTC
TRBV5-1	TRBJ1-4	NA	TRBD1	CASAGQGTEKLFF	TGCGCCAGCGCGGGACAGGGAACTGAAAAACTGTTTTTT
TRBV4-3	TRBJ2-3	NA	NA	CASSQGDRGYTQYF	TGCGCCAGCAGCCAAGGTGATCGGGGTTATACGCAGTATTTT
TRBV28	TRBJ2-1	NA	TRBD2	CASSLLTSGLYNEQFF	TGTGCCAGCAGTTTATTAACTAGCGGGCTTTACAATGAGCAGTTCTTC
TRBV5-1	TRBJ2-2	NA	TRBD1	CATTTGGNTGELFF	TGCGCCACTACGACAGGGGGCAACACCGGGGAGCTGTTTTTT
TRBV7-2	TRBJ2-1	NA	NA	CASSLLVGTLGNEQFF	TGTGCCAGCAGCTTACTGGTCGGGACTCTTGGCAATGAGCAGTTCTTC